These 16 T cell receptor beta chains came from one sample sequenced in a study of T cell responses to AZD1222 COVID-19 vaccine. Using immunoSEQ multiplex PCR, the repertoire was profiled, and TCRdb retains in-frame clones only, with some absent. This table holds more than 100,000 clones, 80% to 90% found once. The material was peripheral blood, obtained on day 0 of AZD1222 vaccination. The receptor source for this set is an adult in good health.

The chain is built from TRBV14 and TRBJ1-1; a weak D match, TRBD1 (6 bases). The ends were cut back, 2 bases at V and 1 base at J, with 11 bases in the middle. The CDR3 covers 15 residues. Germline lookup yields CDR1 SGHDN and CDR2 FVKESK. As DNA, the CDR3 is TGTGCCAGCAGCCAACAGGGGCTCCCGAACACTGAAGCTTTCTTT. Its translation: CASSQQGLPNTEAFF.

The chain links TRBV18 to TRBJ2-3; D unclear. Germline assignment: CDR1 KGHSH and CDR2 LQKENI. This CDR3 is built from 14 residues. The V and J ends lost 5 bases and 1 base respectively, with 10 bases between them. CDR3 amino acids: CASSNHPGTDTQYF. The CDR3 bases are TGTGCCAGCTCAAATCATCCCGGCACAGATACGCAGTATTTT.

The gene calls are TRBV19 and TRBJ2-3; tentative D call: TRBD2 (5 bases). V dropped 7 bases and J dropped 1 base, with 15 bases sitting between them. The length of the CDR3 is 15 residues. Germline-derived CDR1 and CDR2 are LNHDA and SQIVND (reference sequence). CDR3 bases: TGTGCCAGTACCCGGACGGGGTTGGGCACAGATACGCAGTATTTT. It specifies CASTRTGLGTDTQYF.

This clone was counted once. The chain carries TRBV6-5 and TRBJ2-7; TRBD1 aligns across 7 bases. Germline-derived CDR1 and CDR2 are MNHEY and SVGAGI. The CDR3 has 15 amino acids. J was trimmed by 0 bases and V by 2 bases; bases with no gene match: 4. DNA of the CDR3: TGTGCCAGCAGTTACGGTGGGACAGCCTCCTACGAGCAGTACTTC. Encoded protein: CASSYGGTASYEQYF.

The genes are TRBV28 and TRBJ2-7; 8 bases map to TRBD1. From germline, CDR1 is MDHEN and CDR2 SYDVKM. The V segment lost 5 bases and the J segment 3 bases; nucleotides outside the gene matches: 6. The CDR3 totals 14 residues. The CDR3 bases are TGTGCCAGCAGTCCAAGGACAGGGTTCTACGAGCAGTACTTC. This encodes CASSPRTGFYEQYF. Full variable domain (rest looked up from reference TRBV28 and TRBJ2-7): DVKVTQSSRYLVKRTGEKVFLECVQDMDHENMFWYRQDPGLGLRLIYFSYDVKMKEKGDIPEGYSVSREKKERFSLILESASTNQTSMYLCASSPRTGFYEQYFGPGTRLTVT.

The chain carries TRBV27 and TRBJ1-4; tentatively, D is TRBD1 (6 bases). The length of the CDR3 is 18 residues. Trimming took off 3 bases at V and 2 bases at J, with 19 bases between the two ends. The germline CDR1 and CDR2 sequences are MNHEY and SMNVEV (reference sequence). CDR3 sequence reads: CASSFSFRGVATNEKLFF. The CDR3 nucleotides read TGTGCCAGCAGTTTTTCTTTCAGGGGAGTAGCGACTAATGAAAAACTGTTTTTT.

The gene calls are TRBV5-1 and TRBJ1-1; a possible D gene is TRBD1 (5 bases). Germline lookup yields CDR1 SGHRS and CDR2 YFSETQ. Trimming removed 3 bases from V and 5 bases from J, with 17 bases in between. This CDR3 spans 15 amino acids. CDR3 protein: CASSSRGSGWTEAFF. DNA for the CDR3: TGCGCCAGCAGCTCCCGGGGCTCGGGGTGGACTGAAGCTTTCTTT. The full variable domain, its missing parts supplied by reference TRBV5-1 and TRBJ1-1, is KAGVTQTPRYLIKTRGQQVTLSCSPISGHRSVSWYQQTPGQGLQFLFEYFSETQRNKGNFPGRFSGRQFSNSRSEMNVSTLELGDSALYLCASSSRGSGWTEAFFGQGTRLTVV.

V and J are TRBV3-1 (or the pseudogene TRBV3-2) and TRBJ1-1, with 7 bases lining up with TRBD1. The CDR3 is 12 residues long. Germline loops: CDR1 LGHDT, CDR2 YNNKEL (reference sequence). The ends lost 6 bases at V and 9 bases at J; junction bases unmatched: 7. CDR3 protein: CASRGPGQQAFF. CDR3 nucleotide sequence: TGTGCCAGCAGGGGGCCGGGACAGCAAGCTTTCTTT.

This clone has ten or more counts. The V call is TRBV5-6, the J call TRBJ2-3; TRBD1 is a possible D gene (6 bases). The V gene lost 4 bases and the J gene lost 4 bases, with 16 bases spanning the gap. The CDR3 loop spans 15 amino acids. The V gene's germline CDR1 is SGHDT and CDR2 YYEEEE. The CDR3 coding sequence is TGTGCCAGCAGCGCCCTGGACAGTCGGGCAGATACGCAGTATTTT. It yields the protein CASSALDSRADTQYF.

The chain links TRBV6-6 to TRBJ2-3; 9 nucleotides line up with TRBD2. V was clipped by 6 bases and J by 4 bases; unmatched bases: 5. The CDR3 covers 14 residues. Germline V gives CDR1 MNHNY, CDR2 SVGAGI (reference sequence). The CDR3 nucleotides are TGTGCCAGCAGGGCGGGAGGGCCGGCAGATACGCAGTATTTT. It encodes CASRAGGPADTQYF.

This clone has just a few counts. The chain carries TRBV7-9 and TRBJ2-7; D may be TRBD2 (6 bases). The CDR3 runs to 15 residues. Trimming pared 2 bases from V and 5 bases from J, leaving 16 bases between. Germline V CDR1 and CDR2: SEHNR, FQNEAQ (reference sequence). The DNA for the CDR3 is TGTGCCAGCAGCTTACACGGAGGGAGAGAGGACGAGCAGTACTTC. It yields the protein CASSLHGGREDEQYF.

This rearrangement joins TRBV28 to TRBJ2-7; 9 nucleotides line up with TRBD1. After removal of 5 bases from V and 3 bases from J, the junction contained 8 bases not matched to a gene. This CDR3 is built from 15 residues. In germline, CDR1 is MDHEN, CDR2 SYDVKM. The DNA of the CDR3 is TGTGCCAGCAGTAGCGGCGGGACAGGGTTCTACGAGCAGTACTTC. It specifies CASSSGGTGFYEQYF.

This rearrangement joins TRBV5-1 to TRBJ2-1; D remains unclear. Germline-derived CDR1 and CDR2 are SGHRS and YFSETQ. This CDR3 is 14 amino acids long. Trimming left V 5 bases short and J 0 bases short, with 9 bases between. CDR3 loop: CASRLSYSYNEQFF. CDR3 nucleotide sequence: TGCGCCAGCAGATTAAGCTACTCCTACAATGAGCAGTTCTTC. Supplemented by reference TRBV5-1 and TRBJ2-1, the full variable domain reads KAGVTQTPRYLIKTRGQQVTLSCSPISGHRSVSWYQQTPGQGLQFLFEYFSETQRNKGNFPGRFSGRQFSNSRSEMNVSTLELGDSALYLCASRLSYSYNEQFFGPGTRLTVL.

This sequence joins TRBV7-3 and TRBJ2-1, with 7 bases fitting TRBD2. The trim removed 0 bases at V and 5 bases at J, leaving 10 bases unmatched. The length of the CDR3 is 17 residues. Per germline, CDR1 SGHTA and CDR2 FQGTGA. Here the CDR3 DNA reads TGTGCCAGCAGCTTAACACCCGGGACTACCAGAGACAATGAGCAGTTCTTC. Residues: CASSLTPGTTRDNEQFF.

The rearrangement uses TRBV9 and TRBJ1-3; 8 bases map to TRBD1. CDR3 length: 18 amino acids. CDR1 and CDR2 from the germline V gene are SGDLS and YYNGEE. V was clipped by 0 bases and J by 0 bases; unmatched bases: 8. CDR3 in DNA: TGTGCCAGCAGCGTAGGGCGGACAGGGCTCCGCTCTGGAAACACCATATATTTT. Its protein is CASSVGRTGLRSGNTIYF.

The gene calls are TRBV3-1 (or the pseudogene TRBV3-2) and TRBJ1-1, with 7 bases fitting TRBD1. Germline trimming cut 2 bases from V and 4 bases from J; bases unmatched to any gene: 7. Germline loops: CDR1 LGHDT, CDR2 YNNKEL (reference sequence). This CDR3 region has 15 residues. The CDR3 DNA is TGTGCCAGCAGCCAAATCGACAGGGAGGGCACTGAAGCTTTCTTT. Translation: CASSQIDREGTEAFF.